This entry lists 19 T cell receptor beta chains sequenced from one sample in a study of blood T cells in healthy people across ages. A second PCR of 7 to 11 cycles used a sample-barcoded 5' primer and a J-beta primer mix. TCRdb analysed the 5' RACE reads with MiXCR anew, one entry per CDR3 protein. The table includes about 640,000 distinct CDR3 sequences, approximately 50% detected once. Sequenced material: blood. The receptor set was obtained from a man in his 60s in good health.

The rearrangement joins TRBV3-1 to TRBJ2-7, with 12 nucleotides matching TRBD2. Germline V lookup: CDR1 LGHDT, CDR2 YNNKEL (reference sequence). V gave up 4 bases and J gave up 7 bases; unmatched junction bases: 8. This CDR3 contains 15 residues. The CDR3 DNA follows: TGTGCCAGCAGCCCCGGACTAGCGGGGCGTAATGAGCAGTACTTC. Residues: CASSPGLAGRNEQYF.

V and J are TRBV3-1 and TRBJ1-1; D not certain. Germline lookup yields CDR1 LGHDT and CDR2 YNNKEL (reference sequence). The V gene lost 1 base and the J gene lost 0 bases, with 9 bases spanning the gap. The CDR3 runs to 15 residues. The CDR3 protein is CASSQVGTMNTEAFF. The CDR3 bases are TGTGCCAGCAGCCAAGTTGGCACGATGAACACTGAAGCTTTCTTT.

Comment on this clonotype: The junction departs from germline at one end; a sequencing error may be responsible. The V and J genes are TRBV10-3 and TRBJ2-1; 8 bases line up with TRBD1. Germline loops: CDR1 ENHRY, CDR2 SYGVKD. The CDR3 loop spans 14 amino acids. DNA for the CDR3: TGTGTCATCAGGCCGGACAGGGCCCTCAATGAGCAGTTCTTC. The encoded protein is CVIRPDRALNEQFF.

This clonotype was counted between two and nine times. This sequence joins TRBV28 and TRBJ2-3; no firm D call. The CDR3 consists of 11 residues. From germline, CDR1 is MDHEN and CDR2 SYDVKM. Between the trimmed V and J ends, which lost 6 bases and 7 bases, there was a span of 8 bases. CDR3 sequence reads: CASSYSHTQYF. The DNA for the CDR3 is TGTGCCAGCAGCTACTCACATACGCAGTATTTT.

CDR3 in amino acids: CASSAWTVNGYTF. The CDR3 nucleotides read TGTGCCAGCAGTGCTTGGACAGTCAATGGCTACACCTTC. This chain links TRBV6-1 with TRBJ1-2, with a possible D match to TRBD1 (6 bases). Germline V gene sequence: CDR1 MNHNS, CDR2 SASEGT. With 4 bases removed from V and 6 bases from J, the gap between germline ends came to 12 bases. The CDR3 has 13 residues.

This chain links TRBV9 with TRBJ2-3, with D possibly matching TRBD1 (6 bases). This CDR3 region has 17 residues. Per germline, CDR1 SGDLS and CDR2 YYNGEE. Trimming pared 0 bases from V and 2 bases from J, leaving 16 bases between. In DNA, the CDR3 is TGTGCCAGCAGCGTAGAGCCCCTACAGGGTTTCACAGATACGCAGTATTTT. As protein: CASSVEPLQGFTDTQYF.

The V gene is TRBV11-2, the J gene TRBJ1-1; 8 bases fit TRBD1. V lost 5 bases to trimming and J lost 5 bases; unmatched junction nucleotides: 4. CDR1 and CDR2 from the germline V gene are SGHAT and FQNNGV. The CDR3 runs to 13 residues. The CDR3 loop reads CASSTDRGTEAFF. CDR3 sequence (DNA): TGTGCCAGCAGCACCGACAGGGGAACTGAAGCTTTCTTT.

The gene calls are TRBV29-1 and TRBJ2-3; tentatively, D is TRBD1 or TRBD2 (5 bases each). CDR3 length: 14 residues. The germline CDR1 and CDR2 sequences are SQVTM and ANQGSEA. Trimming took off 5 bases at V and 0 bases at J, with 12 bases between the two ends. The CDR3 reads CSVSRGVSTDTQYF. DNA for the CDR3: TGCAGCGTTTCCCGAGGGGTTAGCACAGATACGCAGTATTTT.

This clonotype has a handful of counts. The chain employs TRBV7-9 and TRBJ2-7, with TRBD1 identical over 7 bases. The V segment lost 8 bases and the J segment 4 bases; nucleotides outside the gene matches: 11. Germline CDR1 reads SEHNR; CDR2 reads FQNEAQ (reference sequence). This CDR3 comprises 14 residues. CDR3 in DNA: TGTGCCAGCTCACAACAACAGGGGTCTTACGAGCAGTACTTC. Protein: CASSQQQGSYEQYF. Filled out from reference TRBV7-9 and TRBJ2-7, the complete variable domain reads DTGVSQNPRHKITKRGQNVTFRCDPISEHNRLYWYRQTLGQGPEFLTYFQNEAQLEKSRLLSDRFSAERPKGSFSTLEIQRTEQGDSAMYLCASSQQQGSYEQYFGPGTRLTVT.

The chain uses TRBV5-1 and TRBJ1-4; 11 nucleotides match TRBD1. From germline, CDR1 is SGHRS and CDR2 YFSETQ. V lost 1 base, J lost 8 bases, and 4 bases stayed unmatched. The CDR3 is 15 amino acids. Written as DNA, the CDR3 is TGCGCCAGCAGCTTGCCGGGACAGGGGGAAGAAAAACTGTTTTTT. Its translation is CASSLPGQGEEKLFF.

The chain joins TRBV5-1 to TRBJ1-6, with 10 bases lining up with TRBD1. The V gene's germline CDR1 is SGHRS and CDR2 YFSETQ. CDR3 length: 17 amino acids. The J segment lost 7 bases and the V segment lost 5 bases, leaving 12 bases of the junction unmatched. In nucleotides, the CDR3 is TGCGCCAGCAGGCGCACCGGGACAGGGGTGGACAATTCACCCCTCCACTTT. It encodes CASRRTGTGVDNSPLHF.

This chain uses TRBV10-3 with TRBJ2-3; the D gene could be TRBD1 or TRBD2 (6 bases each). Germline lookup yields CDR1 ENHRY and CDR2 SYGVKD. The CDR3 extends over 15 amino acids. V was shortened by 6 bases and J by 6 bases, with 19 bases between the two germline ends. The CDR3 is CAISQEQGGGDTQYF. The CDR3 bases are TGTGCCATCAGCCAAGAACAGGGAGGTGGGGATACGCAGTATTTT.

This clonotype was picked up one time. One end of the junction varies from germline; a read error may be responsible. V and J are TRBV12-3 or TRBV12-4 and TRBJ2-4; D may be TRBD2 (7 bases). There are 14 residues in the CDR3. The CDR3 here is CASSGAGAKNTQYF. The CDR3 DNA follows: TGTGCCAGCAGTGGGGCGGGGGCCAAAAACACTCAGTACTTC.

The genes are TRBV9 and TRBJ2-4, with D possibly being TRBD1 or TRBD2 (7 bases each). The better agreement between TRBJ2-5 and the DNA end casts doubt on the J call. Germline V CDR1 and CDR2: SGDLS, YYNGEE. This CDR3 region has 16 residues. The CDR3 DNA reads as TGTGCCAGCAGCGTAGCTGGAACAGGGGAGGGAGAGACCCAGTACTTC. Translating it yields CASSVAGTGEGETQYF.

For this clonotype: Germline and junction disagree at one end, which may indicate a read error. This chain connects TRBV20-1 to TRBJ2-1, with 8 bases lining up with TRBD2. Per the germline V gene, CDR1 is DFQATT and CDR2 is SNEGSKA (reference sequence). This CDR3 is 13 amino acids long. CDR3 sequence reads: CSAPGLAANGQFF. The CDR3 DNA sequence: TGCAGTGCCCCTGGACTAGCAGCTAATGGGCAGTTCTTC.

This clonotype was found many times. The J gene is TRBJ2-7, the V gene TRBV6-2 or TRBV6-3, with a weak D call TRBD2 (6 bases). The CDR3 length is 14 residues. The germline CDR1 and CDR2 sequences are MNHEY and SVGEGT. V was trimmed by 6 bases and J by 9 bases, leaving 21 bases between them. CDR3 nucleotide sequence: TGTGCCAGCAGCCCTACCGCCAGCGACGGGGGGCAGTACTTC. It codes for CASSPTASDGGQYF.

The chain links TRBV7-9 to TRBJ2-5; D gene unclear. The CDR3 is 14 residues long. The V end lost 3 bases, the J end lost 1 base, and 9 bases lay between the germline ends. From germline, CDR1 is SEHNR and CDR2 FQNEAQ (reference sequence). CDR3 amino acids: CASSLAAVQETQYF. The CDR3 bases are TGTGCCAGCAGCTTGGCAGCCGTCCAAGAGACCCAGTACTTC.

The chain carries TRBV20-1 and TRBJ2-5; D is tentatively TRBD1 or TRBD2 (6 bases each). This CDR3 region has 12 residues. Between the trimmed V and J ends, which lost 7 bases and 2 bases, there was a span of 11 bases. Germline-derived CDR1 and CDR2 are DFQATT and SNEGSKA (reference sequence). This CDR3 reads CSGRGDQETQYF. CDR3 sequence (DNA): TGCAGTGGTAGGGGGGATCAAGAGACCCAGTACTTC.

The CDR3 is CASSSPLLCEQYF. The CDR3 bases are TGTGCCAGCAGTTCTCCCCTTCTGTGCGAGCAGTACTTC. The rearrangement joins TRBV6-2 or TRBV6-3 to TRBJ2-5; D ambiguous. The DNA end is more similar to TRBJ2-7, so the J call may be wrong. Germline assignment: CDR1 MNHEY and CDR2 SVGEGT. The CDR3 extends over 13 amino acids.